This T cell receptor (beta chain) stems from a study of OX40 agonist ivuxolimab in advanced cancers. This table comes from immunoSEQ multiplex PCR, and its TCRdb copy is limited to in-frame clones, with some not included. The repertoire consists of roughly 61,000 clones, with 75% to 90% occurring once and the leading ten covering around 0.6%. Study-level results: CD8+ T cells averaged more expanded clones than CD4+.

This CDR3 has 14 residues. The V gene end was trimmed by 5 bases and the J gene end by 6 bases; junction bases not matched to a gene: 8. Germline V CDR1 and CDR2: SGHTA, FQGNSA. Points on this clone: The antigen is not known.

The TCR comes from an adult with an advanced solid tumor such as melanoma, head and neck, liver or kidney cancer. This specimen consisted of CD4+ or CD8+ T cells sorted from blood, obtained in a trial of the OX40 agonist ivuxolimab. J is TRBJ2-7 and V is TRBV7-2; 9 bases agree with TRBD1. The CDR3 loop reads CASSTNRGPFEQYF. CDR3 in DNA: TGTGCCAGCAGCACGAACAGGGGGCCCTTCGAGCAGTACTTC. The whole variable domain, remainder taken from reference TRBV7-2 and TRBJ2-7, is GAGVSQSPSNKVTEKGKDVELRCDPISGHTALYWYRQSLGQGLEFLIYFQGNSAPDKSGLPSDRFSAERTGGSVSTLTIQRTQQEDSAVYLCASSTNRGPFEQYFGPGTRLTVT.